A selection of T cell receptor beta chains follows, all from one sample in a study of blood T cell repertoires in COVID-19. Method: immunoSEQ multiplex PCR; TCRdb's copy keeps in-frame clones and lacks some. The sample lists about 220,000 clones, 83% occurring once. Specimen: peripheral blood. These receptors all stem from a woman between 45 and 60 years old with acute or convalescent COVID-19. Each CDR3 is given with its conserved first and last residue. Fields, in order: V gene, D gene, clone size, J gene, CDR3 DNA, CDR3 protein. D genes are given only for firm matches. Clone size is given for some rows only: seen once, a few or many times, or a class if the clone is expanded.

V gene: TRBV5-1; D gene: TRBD2; clone size: few; J gene: TRBJ2-7; CDR3 DNA: TGCGCCAGCAGCTCCTCCATAAGTAGCGGGAGCTCCTACGAGCAGTACTTC; CDR3 protein: CASSSSISSGSSYEQYF
V gene: TRBV15; D gene: TRBD1; clone size: .; J gene: TRBJ2-2; CDR3 DNA: TGTGCCACCAGCAGAGATTTAAACAGGGGGCTTGACGGGGAGCTGTTTTTT; CDR3 protein: CATSRDLNRGLDGELFF
V gene: TRBV4-1; D gene: TRBD1; clone size: .; J gene: TRBJ1-1; CDR3 DNA: TGCGCCAGCAGCGACGCAGGGGGCACCACTGAAGCTTTCTTT; CDR3 protein: CASSDAGGTTEAFF
V gene: TRBV5-1; D gene: .; clone size: .; J gene: TRBJ2-7; CDR3 DNA: TGCGCCAGCAGCTTTGGAGGGGCTCGGTTCGAGCAGTACTTC; CDR3 protein: CASSFGGARFEQYF
V gene: TRBV7-3; D gene: .; clone size: .; J gene: TRBJ2-1; CDR3 DNA: TGTGCCAGCAGCTTAATGTTAGCGGAGTACAATGAGCAGTTCTTC; CDR3 protein: CASSLMLAEYNEQFF
V gene: TRBV2; D gene: TRBD2; clone size: once; J gene: TRBJ2-7; CDR3 DNA: TGTGCCAGCAGTGATCTAGCGGGAGTGGGTGAGCAGTACTTC; CDR3 protein: CASSDLAGVGEQYF
V gene: TRBV5-6; D gene: TRBD2; clone size: .; J gene: TRBJ2-3; CDR3 DNA: TGTGCCAGCAGCTCCCCAGGGCTAGCGGGAACAGATACGCAGTATTTT; CDR3 protein: CASSSPGLAGTDTQYF
V gene: TRBV28; D gene: .; clone size: .; J gene: TRBJ2-3; CDR3 DNA: TGTGCCAGCAGTTTGGGTCAGGGCACAGATACGCAGTATTTT; CDR3 protein: CASSLGQGTDTQYF
V gene: TRBV6-1; D gene: .; clone size: .; J gene: TRBJ1-2; CDR3 DNA: TGTGCCAGCAGTGAGGGAGGGGCGGGCTATGGCTACACCTTC; CDR3 protein: CASSEGGAGYGYTF
V gene: TRBV6-6; D gene: TRBD1; clone size: .; J gene: TRBJ1-6; CDR3 DNA: TGTGCCAGCGGTTCTAACGACAGGGGGACACCCCTCCACTTT; CDR3 protein: CASGSNDRGTPLHF
V gene: TRBV7-2; D gene: .; clone size: .; J gene: TRBJ1-3; CDR3 DNA: TGTGCCAGCAGCTTAGTAGGGACTGGACGAAACACCATATATTTT; CDR3 protein: CASSLVGTGRNTIYF
V gene: TRBV10-3; D gene: TRBD2; clone size: .; J gene: TRBJ2-1; CDR3 DNA: TGTGCCATCAGCGACCCAGCGGGAGTGGGGGCCTACAATGAGCAGTTCTTC; CDR3 protein: CAISDPAGVGAYNEQFF
V gene: TRBV29-1; D gene: TRBD1; clone size: .; J gene: TRBJ1-5; CDR3 DNA: TGCAGCGCCCGCTCCCCGGGACAGGGGCCCGGGCCCCAGCATTTT; CDR3 protein: CSARSPGQGPGPQHF
V gene: TRBV5-6; D gene: TRBD1; clone size: .; J gene: TRBJ2-3; CDR3 DNA: TGTGCCAGCAGGGCCCCGACAGGGGAGTCAGATACGCAGTATTTT; CDR3 protein: CASRAPTGESDTQYF
V gene: TRBV24-1; D gene: .; clone size: .; J gene: TRBJ2-3; CDR3 DNA: TGTGCCACCAGTGATAGGAGGCGAGTGGAGGATACGCAGTATTTT; CDR3 protein: CATSDRRRVEDTQYF
V gene: TRBV15; D gene: TRBD1; clone size: .; J gene: TRBJ1-1; CDR3 DNA: TGTGCCACCAGCAGTCCCCGGGACAGGGTTTCGAGAACTGAAGCTTTCTTT; CDR3 protein: CATSSPRDRVSRTEAFF
V gene: TRBV5-6; D gene: TRBD1; clone size: .; J gene: TRBJ2-7; CDR3 DNA: TGTGCCAGCAGCTTGTCAGGGACAGGGGTCTACGAGCAGTACTTC; CDR3 protein: CASSLSGTGVYEQYF
V gene: TRBV7-2; D gene: .; clone size: .; J gene: TRBJ2-5; CDR3 DNA: TGTGCCAGCAGCTTACGAGGAGAGACCCAGTACTTC; CDR3 protein: CASSLRGETQYF
V gene: TRBV9; D gene: TRBD1; clone size: .; J gene: TRBJ2-3; CDR3 DNA: TGTGCCAGCAGCGTAGGGGGACAGGGGGCGTCAGATACGCAGTATTTT; CDR3 protein: CASSVGGQGASDTQYF
V gene: TRBV5-8; D gene: .; clone size: once; J gene: TRBJ2-4; CDR3 DNA: TGTGCCAGCAGCACTAGGGCAGACAAAAACATTCAGTACTTC; CDR3 protein: CASSTRADKNIQYF
V gene: TRBV27; D gene: TRBD1; clone size: .; J gene: TRBJ1-1; CDR3 DNA: TGTGCCAGTAACCGGGACAGGGGGGATTGGGGCACTGAAGCTTTCTTT; CDR3 protein: CASNRDRGDWGTEAFF
V gene: TRBV28; D gene: TRBD1; clone size: .; J gene: TRBJ2-2; CDR3 DNA: TGTGCCAGCACTATATACAGGGGTGGCGGGGAGCTGTTTTTT; CDR3 protein: CASTIYRGGGELFF